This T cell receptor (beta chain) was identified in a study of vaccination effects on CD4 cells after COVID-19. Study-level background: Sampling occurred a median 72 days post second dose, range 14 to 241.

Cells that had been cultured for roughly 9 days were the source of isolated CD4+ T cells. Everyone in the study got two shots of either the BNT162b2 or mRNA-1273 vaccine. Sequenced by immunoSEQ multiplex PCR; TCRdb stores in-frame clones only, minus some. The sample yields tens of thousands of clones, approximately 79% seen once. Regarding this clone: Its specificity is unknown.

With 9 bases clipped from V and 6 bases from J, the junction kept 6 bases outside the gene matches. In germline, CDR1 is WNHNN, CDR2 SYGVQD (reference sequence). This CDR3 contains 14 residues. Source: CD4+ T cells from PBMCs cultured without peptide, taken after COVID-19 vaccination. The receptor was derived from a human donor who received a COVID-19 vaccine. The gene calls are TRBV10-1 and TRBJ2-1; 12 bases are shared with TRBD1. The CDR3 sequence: CASARDRGLNEQFF. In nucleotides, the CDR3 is TGCGCCAGTGCCCGGGACAGGGGGCTCAATGAGCAGTTCTTC.